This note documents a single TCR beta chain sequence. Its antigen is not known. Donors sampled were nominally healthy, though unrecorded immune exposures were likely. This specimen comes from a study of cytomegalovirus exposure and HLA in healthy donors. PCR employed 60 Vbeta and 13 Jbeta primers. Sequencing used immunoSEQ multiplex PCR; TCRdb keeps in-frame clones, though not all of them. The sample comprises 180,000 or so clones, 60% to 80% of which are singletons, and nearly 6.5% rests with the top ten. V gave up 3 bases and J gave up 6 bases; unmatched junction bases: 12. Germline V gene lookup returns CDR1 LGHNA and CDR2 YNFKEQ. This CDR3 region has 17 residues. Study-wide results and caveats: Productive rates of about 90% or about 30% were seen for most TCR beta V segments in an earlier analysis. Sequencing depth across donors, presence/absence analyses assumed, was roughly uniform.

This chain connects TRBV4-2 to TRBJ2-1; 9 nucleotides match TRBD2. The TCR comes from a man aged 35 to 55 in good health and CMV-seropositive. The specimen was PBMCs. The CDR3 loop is CASSQPKGASGANEQFF. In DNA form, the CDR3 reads TGTGCCAGCAGCCAGCCTAAAGGGGCTAGCGGGGCCAATGAGCAGTTCTTC.